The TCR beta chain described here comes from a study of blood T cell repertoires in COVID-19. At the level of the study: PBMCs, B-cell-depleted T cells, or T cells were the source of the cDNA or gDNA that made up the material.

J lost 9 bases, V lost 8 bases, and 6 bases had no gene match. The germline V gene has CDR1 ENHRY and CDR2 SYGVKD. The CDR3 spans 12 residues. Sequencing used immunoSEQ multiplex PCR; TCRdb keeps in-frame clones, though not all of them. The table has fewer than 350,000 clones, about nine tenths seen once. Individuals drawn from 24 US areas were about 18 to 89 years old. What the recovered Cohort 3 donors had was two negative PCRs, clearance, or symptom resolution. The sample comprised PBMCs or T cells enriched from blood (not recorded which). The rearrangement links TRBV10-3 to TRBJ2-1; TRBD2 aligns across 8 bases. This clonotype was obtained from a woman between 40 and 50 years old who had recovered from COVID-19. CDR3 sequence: CAIGREGTEQFF. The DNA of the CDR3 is TGTGCCATCGGTCGGGAGGGGACTGAGCAGTTCTTC.